This TCR beta chain was sequenced in a study of blood T cell repertoires in COVID-19. Turning to the study itself: Samples came from the United States, Italy and Spain, spanning acute and convalescent COVID-19.

This clone came up once. In the source study's methods: Reference gene primer amplification gave nucleated cell count estimates. Clones were sequenced by immunoSEQ multiplex PCR, and TCRdb holds only the in-frame ones, with some missing. V, J and clone size were drawn from that table, and D and trimming were deduced from the DNA. The repertoire holds about 140,000 clones, with over 70% as singletons. Germline loops: CDR1 SGHNT, CDR2 YYREEE (reference sequence). The CDR3 runs to 13 residues. The V gene lost 4 bases and the J gene lost 6 bases, with 14 bases spanning the gap. The gene calls are TRBV5-4 and TRBJ2-7, with D possibly TRBD2 on 6 matching bases. Sequencing was carried out using peripheral blood. This sequence originates from a man in his sixties or seventies who had recovered from COVID-19. CDR3 sequence (DNA): TGTGCCAGCAGCCCCGACCTAGCGCGCGAGCAGTACTTC. Its translation: CASSPDLAREQYF.